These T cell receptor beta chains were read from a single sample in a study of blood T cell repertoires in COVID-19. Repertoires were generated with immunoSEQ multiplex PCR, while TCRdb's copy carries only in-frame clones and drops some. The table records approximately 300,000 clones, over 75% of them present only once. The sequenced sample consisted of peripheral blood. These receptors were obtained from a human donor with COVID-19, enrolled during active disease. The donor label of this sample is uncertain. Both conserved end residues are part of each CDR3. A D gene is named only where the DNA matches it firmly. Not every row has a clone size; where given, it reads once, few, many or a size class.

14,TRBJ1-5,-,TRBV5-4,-,CASSFGEGNQPQHF,TGTGCCAGCAGCTTTGGGGAGGGCAATCAGCCCCAGCATTTT
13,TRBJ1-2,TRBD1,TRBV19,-,CASRAQGHYGYTF,TGTGCCAGTAGAGCACAGGGGCACTATGGCTACACCTTC
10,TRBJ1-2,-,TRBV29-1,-,CSVEVRQASF,TGCAGCGTTGAAGTACGCCAGGCTTCCTTC
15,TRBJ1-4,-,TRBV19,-,CASSTPTGYNEKLFF,TGTGCCAGTAGTACGCCGACTGGGTATAATGAAAAACTGTTTTTT
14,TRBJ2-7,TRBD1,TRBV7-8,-,CASSDGRGPWEQYF,TGTGCCAGCAGCGACGGTAGGGGGCCCTGGGAGCAGTACTTC
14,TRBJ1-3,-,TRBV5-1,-,CASSLDTVENTIYF,TGCGCCAGCAGCCTTGACACCGTTGAAAACACCATATATTTT
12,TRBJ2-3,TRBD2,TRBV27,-,CAHPWGGDTQYF,TGTGCCCACCCCTGGGGGGGGGATACGCAGTATTTT
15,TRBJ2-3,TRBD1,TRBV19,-,CASSGTGRRTDTQYF,TGTGCCAGTAGTGGGACAGGGAGGAGAACAGATACGCAGTATTTT
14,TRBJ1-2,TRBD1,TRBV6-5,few,CASSYGQGGYGYTF,TGTGCCAGCAGTTACGGACAGGGTGGCTATGGCTACACCTTC
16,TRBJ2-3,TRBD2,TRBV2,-,CASRGALAGESGTQYF,TGTGCCAGCAGAGGCGCCCTAGCGGGAGAGTCCGGTACGCAGTATTTT
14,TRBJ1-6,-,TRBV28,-,CASSPLPQDSPLHF,TGTGCCAGCAGCCCCCTCCCACAGGATTCACCCCTCCACTTT
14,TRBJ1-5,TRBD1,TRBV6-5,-,CASRRQGQDQPQHF,TGTGCCAGCAGGAGACAGGGGCAGGATCAGCCCCAGCATTTT
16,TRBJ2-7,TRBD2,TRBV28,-,CASTESGLAESYEQYF,TGTGCCAGCACCGAATCAGGACTAGCGGAATCCTACGAGCAGTACTTC
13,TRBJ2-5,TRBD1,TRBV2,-,CASRDRVGETQYF,TGTGCCAGCAGGGACAGGGTTGGCGAGACCCAGTACTTC
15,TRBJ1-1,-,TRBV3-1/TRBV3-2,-,CASSLRGRENTEAFF,TGTGCCAGCAGCCTCCGGGGAAGGGAGAACACTGAAGCTTTCTTT
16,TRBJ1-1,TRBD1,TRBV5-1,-,CASSLQPGTGGDEAFF,TGCGCCAGCAGCTTGCAGCCGGGGACAGGGGGCGATGAAGCTTTCTTT
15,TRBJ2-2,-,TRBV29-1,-,CSAKTGPTNTGELFF,TGCAGCGCTAAGACAGGTCCGACGAACACCGGGGAGCTGTTTTTT
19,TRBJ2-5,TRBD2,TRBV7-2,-,CASSLVGLVGVVGQETQYF,TGTGCCAGCAGCTTAGTGGGACTAGTTGGCGTAGTCGGCCAAGAGACCCAGTACTTC
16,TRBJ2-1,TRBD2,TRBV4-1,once,CASSRLGAGVGNEQFF,TGCGCCAGCAGCCGCCTCGGAGCGGGAGTGGGAAATGAGCAGTTCTTC
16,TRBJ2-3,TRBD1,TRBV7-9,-,CASSFNRGMGTDTQYF,TGTGCCAGCAGCTTTAACAGGGGAATGGGCACAGATACGCAGTATTTT
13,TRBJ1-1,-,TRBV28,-,CASSLRFWTEAFF,TGTGCCAGCAGTTTACGGTTTTGGACTGAAGCTTTCTTT
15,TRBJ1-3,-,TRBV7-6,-,CASRSRESSGNTIYF,TGTGCCAGCAGAAGTAGAGAGAGCTCTGGAAACACCATATATTTT
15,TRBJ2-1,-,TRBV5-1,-,CASSLALLPHNEQFF,TGCGCCAGCAGCTTGGCACTCCTACCCCACAATGAGCAGTTCTTC
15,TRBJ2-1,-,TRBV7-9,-,CASILGGLHYNEQFF,TGTGCCAGCATCCTGGGGGGACTTCACTACAATGAGCAGTTCTTC
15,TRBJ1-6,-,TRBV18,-,CASSPGGSENSPLHF,TGTGCCAGCTCTCCAGGCGGGAGTGAGAATTCACCCCTCCACTTT
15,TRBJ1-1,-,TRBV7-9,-,CASSFGGSPNTEAFF,TGTGCCAGCAGCTTTGGGGGCTCACCGAACACTGAAGCTTTCTTT
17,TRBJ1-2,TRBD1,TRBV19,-,CASSDRDRILPTPGYTF,TGTGCCAGTTCGGACCGGGACAGGATCTTGCCCACTCCTGGCTACACCTTC
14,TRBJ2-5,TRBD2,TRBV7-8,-,CASSWTSRQETQYF,TGTGCCAGCAGCTGGACTAGCAGACAAGAGACCCAGTACTTC
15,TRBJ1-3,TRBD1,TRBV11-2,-,CASSPRTGSGNTIYF,TGTGCCAGCAGCCCGAGGACAGGTTCTGGAAACACCATATATTTT
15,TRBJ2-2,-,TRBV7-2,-,CASISAPPGSGELFF,TGTGCCAGCATCTCAGCGCCCCCAGGTTCCGGGGAGCTGTTTTTT